This entry is about one T cell receptor (beta chain). Its target is not known. Only in-frame clones appear in the TCRdb table, and some are missing; sequencing was by immunoSEQ multiplex PCR. The repertoire holds about 90,000 clones, 75% to 90% seen once, with roughly 17% in the top ten. These data come from a study of graft-versus-host responses after intestinal transplantation. Study overall: Isolated intestinal, liver-intestinal, or multivisceral transplants were what recipients had. Each recipient received anti-thymocyte globulin induction, then tacrolimus and steroids for around 3 years. The study, taken as a whole, reports: Declines in HvG clones occurring early post-transplant were associated with peak circulating GvH clone levels. Present in recipient marrow, GvH clones included some that appeared first in ileum or blood.

CDR3 length: 14 residues. J lost 0 bases, V lost 4 bases, and 1 base had no gene match. Germline V lookup: CDR1 WSHSY, CDR2 SAAADI. The sequence came from a human donor who received an intestinal transplant. This rearrangement joins TRBV10-2 to TRBJ2-3; TRBD2 matches at 7 bases. This material consisted of unstimulated CD8+ T cells sorted from spleen or lymph node cells, taken before intestinal transplant. CDR3 coding DNA: TGCGCCAGCAGTGCAGCGGGAAGCACAGATACGCAGTATTTT. It translates to CASSAAGSTDTQYF.